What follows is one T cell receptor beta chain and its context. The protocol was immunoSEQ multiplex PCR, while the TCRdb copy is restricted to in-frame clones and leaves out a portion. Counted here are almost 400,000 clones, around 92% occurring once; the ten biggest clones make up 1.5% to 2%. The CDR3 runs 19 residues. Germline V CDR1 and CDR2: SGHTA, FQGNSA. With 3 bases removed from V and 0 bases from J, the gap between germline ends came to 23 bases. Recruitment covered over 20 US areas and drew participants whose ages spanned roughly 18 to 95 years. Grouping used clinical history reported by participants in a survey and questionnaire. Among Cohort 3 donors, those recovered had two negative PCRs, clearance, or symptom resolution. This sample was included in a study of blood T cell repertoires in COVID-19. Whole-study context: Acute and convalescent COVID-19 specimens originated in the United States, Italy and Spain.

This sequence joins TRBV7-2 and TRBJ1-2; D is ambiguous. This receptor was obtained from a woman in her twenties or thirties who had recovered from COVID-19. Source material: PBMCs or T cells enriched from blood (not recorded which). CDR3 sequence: CASSFAIFSQRGSNYGYTF. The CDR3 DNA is TGTGCCAGCAGCTTCGCCATCTTTTCACAGAGAGGGTCTAACTATGGCTACACCTTC.